The sequence of this TCR beta chain was determined in a study of blood T cells in healthy people across ages. Germline-derived CDR1 and CDR2 are SNHLY and FYNNEI. V lost 5 bases to trimming and J lost 5 bases, with 14 bases between them. There are 14 residues in the CDR3. Primed by a sample-barcoded 5' primer and a J-beta primer mix, a second PCR proceeded for roughly 6 to 12 cycles. Every cDNA was tagged by a template-switch adaptor with 12 random nucleotides. TCRdb re-analysed the 5' RACE reads in MiXCR, keeping a single row per CDR3 protein. Found here are about 830,000 distinct CDR3 sequences, around 62% of them singletons; the top ten hold 25% to 35%. Study-wide points: When set beside aged donors, long-lived donors presented more naive CD4+ cells and higher diversity. TCR beta diversity per million T cells fell roughly linearly with age. There was a strong correlation between TCR beta diversity and naive T cell percentage.

Notes on this clonotype: Its cognate antigen is unknown.

This receptor was taken from a young man in good health. This chain connects TRBV2 to TRBJ2-3; no clear D. The sample comprised blood. The CDR3 coding sequence is TGTGCCAGCAGTACCGGTTTGTTTGGAGATACGCAGTATTTT. This encodes CASSTGLFGDTQYF.